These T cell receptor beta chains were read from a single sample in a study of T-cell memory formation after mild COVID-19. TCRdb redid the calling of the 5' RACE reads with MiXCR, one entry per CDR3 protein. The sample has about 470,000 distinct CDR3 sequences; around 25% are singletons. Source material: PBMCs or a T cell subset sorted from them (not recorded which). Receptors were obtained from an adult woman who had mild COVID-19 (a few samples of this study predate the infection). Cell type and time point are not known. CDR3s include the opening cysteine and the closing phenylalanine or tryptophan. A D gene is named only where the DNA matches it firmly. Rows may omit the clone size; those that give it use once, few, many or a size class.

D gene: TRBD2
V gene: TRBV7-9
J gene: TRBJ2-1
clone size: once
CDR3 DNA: TGTGCCAGCAGCTTTCTGGTCCGGACTAGCGTTGACAATGAGCAGTTCTTC
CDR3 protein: CASSFLVRTSVDNEQFF

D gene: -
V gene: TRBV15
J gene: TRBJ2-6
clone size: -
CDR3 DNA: TGTGCCACCAGCACTTTGGGGGTATCTGGGGCCAACGTCCTGACTTTC
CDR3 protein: CATSTLGVSGANVLTF

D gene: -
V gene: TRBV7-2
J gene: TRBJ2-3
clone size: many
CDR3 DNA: TGTGCCAGCGGGGGAGCAGATACGCAGTATTTT
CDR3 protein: CASGGADTQYF

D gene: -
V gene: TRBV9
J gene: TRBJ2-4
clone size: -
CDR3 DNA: TGTGCCAGCAGCGTAAGTGGAGTCAAAAACATTCAGTACTTC
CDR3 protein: CASSVSGVKNIQYF

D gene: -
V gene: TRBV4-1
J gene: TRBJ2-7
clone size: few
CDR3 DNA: TGCGCCAGCAGCCAATCAGGGCAGGGCCTCCATGGCTCCTACGAGCAGTACTTC
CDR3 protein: CASSQSGQGLHGSYEQYF

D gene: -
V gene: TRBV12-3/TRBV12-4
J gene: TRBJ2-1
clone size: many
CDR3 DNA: TGTGCCAGCAGTTTTGATTATGAGCAGTTCTTC
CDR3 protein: CASSFDYEQFF

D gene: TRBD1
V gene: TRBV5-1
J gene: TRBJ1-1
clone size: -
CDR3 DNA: TGCGCCAGCAGCTTGGAAGGACAGGGGTTCCCTGAAGCTTTCTTT
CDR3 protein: CASSLEGQGFPEAFF

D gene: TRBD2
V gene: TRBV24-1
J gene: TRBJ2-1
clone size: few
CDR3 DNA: TGTGCCACCGCCGGGACTAGCGGCAACAATGAGCAGTTCTTC
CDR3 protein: CATAGTSGNNEQFF

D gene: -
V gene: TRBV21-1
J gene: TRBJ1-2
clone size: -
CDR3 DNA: TGTGCCAGCAGCAAAGATGTAACAGGGGGCGTATGGAATGGCTACACCTTC
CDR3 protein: CASSKDVTGGVWNGYTF

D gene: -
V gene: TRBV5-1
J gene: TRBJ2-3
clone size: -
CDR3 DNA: TGCGCCAGCAGCTTGGTCGGGGGGCGCACAGATACGCAGTATTTT
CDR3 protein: CASSLVGGRTDTQYF

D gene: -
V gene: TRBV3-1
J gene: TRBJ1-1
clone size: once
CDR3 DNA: TGTGCCAGCAGCCAAGAACCCCGACTCCACACTGAAGCTTTCTTT
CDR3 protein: CASSQEPRLHTEAFF

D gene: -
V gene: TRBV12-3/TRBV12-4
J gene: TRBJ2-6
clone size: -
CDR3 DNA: TGTGCCAGCAGTTTTAAAGGGGCCAACGTCCTGACTTTC
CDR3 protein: CASSFKGANVLTF

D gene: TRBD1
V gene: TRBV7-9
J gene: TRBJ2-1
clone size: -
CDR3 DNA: TGTGCCAGCAGCCGCGTCTGGGACAGGGACGAAGCTTGGAATGAGCAGTTCTTC
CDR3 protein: CASSRVWDRDEAWNEQFF

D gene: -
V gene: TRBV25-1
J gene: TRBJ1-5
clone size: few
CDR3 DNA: TGTGCCAGCAGTGAATCGGGTGGGGCCAGCAATCAGCCCCAGCATTTT
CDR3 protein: CASSESGGASNQPQHF

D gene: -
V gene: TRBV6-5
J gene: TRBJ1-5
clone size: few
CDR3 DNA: TGTGCCAGCAGTCCCAGGGGCGGCAATCAGCCCCAGCATTTT
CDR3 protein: CASSPRGGNQPQHF

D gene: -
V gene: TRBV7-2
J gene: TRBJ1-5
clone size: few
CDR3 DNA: TGTGCCAGCAGCTTGGGACACATCACCCTTAGCAATCAGCCCCAGCATTTT
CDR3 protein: CASSLGHITLSNQPQHF

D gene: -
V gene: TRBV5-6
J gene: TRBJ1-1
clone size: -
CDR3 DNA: TGTGCCAGCAGCCAGCCTCCACGGGGCACTGAAGCTTTCTTT
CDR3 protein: CASSQPPRGTEAFF

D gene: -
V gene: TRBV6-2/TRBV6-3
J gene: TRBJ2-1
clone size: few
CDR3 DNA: TGTGCCAGCAGGCCACTAGCAGCTGAGCAGTTCTTC
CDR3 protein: CASRPLAAEQFF

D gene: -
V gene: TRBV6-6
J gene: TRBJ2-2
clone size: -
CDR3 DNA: TGTGCCAGCAGATCGACAGGAGATCCGAACACCGGGGAGCTGTTTTTT
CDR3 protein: CASRSTGDPNTGELFF

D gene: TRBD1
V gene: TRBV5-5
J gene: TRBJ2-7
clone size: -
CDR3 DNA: TGTGCCAGCAGCTTCCGCCGGGACAGGGGTTCCTACGAGCAGTACTTC
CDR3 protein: CASSFRRDRGSYEQYF

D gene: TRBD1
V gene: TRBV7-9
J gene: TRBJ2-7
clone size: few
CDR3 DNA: TGTGCCAGCAGCCCGTCCGGGGGACAGGGCAAAGAGCAGTACTTC
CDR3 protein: CASSPSGGQGKEQYF

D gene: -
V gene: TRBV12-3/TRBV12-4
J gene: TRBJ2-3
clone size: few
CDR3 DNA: TGTGCCAGCAGTTTAAGGGGAGCGCAGTATTTT
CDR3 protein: CASSLRGAQYF

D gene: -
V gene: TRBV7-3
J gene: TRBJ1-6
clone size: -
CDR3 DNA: TGTGCCAGCAGCTTGATGGCGACCAATTCACCCCTCCACTTT
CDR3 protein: CASSLMATNSPLHF

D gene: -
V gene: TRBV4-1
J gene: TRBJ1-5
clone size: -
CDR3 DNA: TGCGCCAGCAGCCTCTTGGGGGGCGCCCAGCCCCAGCATTTT
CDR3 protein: CASSLLGGAQPQHF

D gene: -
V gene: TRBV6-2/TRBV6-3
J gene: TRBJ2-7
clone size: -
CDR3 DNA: TGTGCCAGCAGTTACTCGTCGTCCGGACTAAACTTGTTCTTC
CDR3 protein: CASSYSSSGLNLFF

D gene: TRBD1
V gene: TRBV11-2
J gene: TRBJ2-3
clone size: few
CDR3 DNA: TGTGCCAGCAGCTTATACAGGGGAGATACGCAGTATTTT
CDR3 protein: CASSLYRGDTQYF

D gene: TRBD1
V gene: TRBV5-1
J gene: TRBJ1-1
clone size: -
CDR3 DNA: TGCGCCAGCAGCCCGGGGGACAGGGGGAACACTGAAGCTTTCTTT
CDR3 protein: CASSPGDRGNTEAFF

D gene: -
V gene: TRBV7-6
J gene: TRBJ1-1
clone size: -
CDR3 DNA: TGTGCCAGCAGCATAGTAGGGGTCGGGGGAACTGAAGCTTTCTTT
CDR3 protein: CASSIVGVGGTEAFF

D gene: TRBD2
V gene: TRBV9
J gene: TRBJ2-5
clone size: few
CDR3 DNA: TGTGCCAGCAGCCTCACGATCGGACTAGCGGGACAAGAGACCCAGTACTTC
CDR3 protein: CASSLTIGLAGQETQYF

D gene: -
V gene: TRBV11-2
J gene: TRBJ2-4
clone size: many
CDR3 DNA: TGTGCCAGCAGCTTAGGGGGTTTGGGCAAAAACATTCAGTACTTC
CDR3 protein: CASSLGGLGKNIQYF

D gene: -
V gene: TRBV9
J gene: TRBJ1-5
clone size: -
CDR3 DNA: TGTGCCAGCAGCGTAGGGCTGAGACAGTACAATCAGCCCCAGCATTTT
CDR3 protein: CASSVGLRQYNQPQHF

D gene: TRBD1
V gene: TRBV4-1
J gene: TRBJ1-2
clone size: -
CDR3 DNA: TGCGCCAGCAGCCAAGTCGACAGGGGACCCTATGGCTACACCTTC
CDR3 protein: CASSQVDRGPYGYTF

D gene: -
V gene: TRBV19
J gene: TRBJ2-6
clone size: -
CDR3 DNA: TGTGCCAGTAGTATGGTCTCTGGGGCCAACGTCCTGACTTTC
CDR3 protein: CASSMVSGANVLTF

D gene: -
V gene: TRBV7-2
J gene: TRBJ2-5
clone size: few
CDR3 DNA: TGTGCCACCAGGGCAGGAGGGACCCAGTACTTC
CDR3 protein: CATRAGGTQYF

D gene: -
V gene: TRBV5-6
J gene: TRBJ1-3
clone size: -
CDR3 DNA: TGTGCCAGCAGCTTGGCCCCGGCGGGCGGTTCGACCAACACCATATATTTT
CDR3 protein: CASSLAPAGGSTNTIYF

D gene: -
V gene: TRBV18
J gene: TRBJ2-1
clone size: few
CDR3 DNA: TGTGCCAGCTCACCCGAGACTAGGGGTAATGAGCAGTTCTTC
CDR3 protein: CASSPETRGNEQFF

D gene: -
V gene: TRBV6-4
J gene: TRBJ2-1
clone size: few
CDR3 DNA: TGTGCCAGCAGTGACTCAGTAGCGGACTACAATGAGCAGTTCTTC
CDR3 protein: CASSDSVADYNEQFF

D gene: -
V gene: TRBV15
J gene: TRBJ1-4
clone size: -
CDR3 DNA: TGTGCCACCAGCAGACAACTCCTGCCCGATGAAAAACTGTTTTTT
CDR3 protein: CATSRQLLPDEKLFF

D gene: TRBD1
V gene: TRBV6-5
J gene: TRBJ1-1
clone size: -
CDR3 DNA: TGTGCCAGCAGTTACTCGCGACAGGGGGACACTGAAGCTTTCTTT
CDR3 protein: CASSYSRQGDTEAFF

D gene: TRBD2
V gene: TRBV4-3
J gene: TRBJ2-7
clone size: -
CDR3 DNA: TGCGCCAGCAGCCAAGTGCCTAGCGGGGCCCGAACCTACGAGCAGTACTTC
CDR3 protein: CASSQVPSGARTYEQYF

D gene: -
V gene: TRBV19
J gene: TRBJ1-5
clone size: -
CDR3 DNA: TGTGCCAGTATCAAATCGGCGGCAGCCTATCAGCCCCAGCATTTT
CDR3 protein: CASIKSAAAYQPQHF

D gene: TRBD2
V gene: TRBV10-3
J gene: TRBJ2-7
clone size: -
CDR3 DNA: TGTGCCATCGGGCGGGAGGGAAGCTACGAGCAGTACTTC
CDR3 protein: CAIGREGSYEQYF

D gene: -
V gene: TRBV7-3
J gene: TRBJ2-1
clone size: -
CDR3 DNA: TGTGCCAGCAGCGGCGGACAGACAAGAACAGCCTACAATGAGCAGTTCTTC
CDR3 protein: CASSGGQTRTAYNEQFF

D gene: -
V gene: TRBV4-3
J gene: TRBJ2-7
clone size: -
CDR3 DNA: TGCGCCAGCAGCCAAGGTCTCCCCTACGAGCAGTACTTC
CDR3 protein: CASSQGLPYEQYF

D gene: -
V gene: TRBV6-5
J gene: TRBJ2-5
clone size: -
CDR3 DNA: TGTGCCAGCAGTTCACCCACGAGCCAAGAGACCCAGTACTTC
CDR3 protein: CASSSPTSQETQYF